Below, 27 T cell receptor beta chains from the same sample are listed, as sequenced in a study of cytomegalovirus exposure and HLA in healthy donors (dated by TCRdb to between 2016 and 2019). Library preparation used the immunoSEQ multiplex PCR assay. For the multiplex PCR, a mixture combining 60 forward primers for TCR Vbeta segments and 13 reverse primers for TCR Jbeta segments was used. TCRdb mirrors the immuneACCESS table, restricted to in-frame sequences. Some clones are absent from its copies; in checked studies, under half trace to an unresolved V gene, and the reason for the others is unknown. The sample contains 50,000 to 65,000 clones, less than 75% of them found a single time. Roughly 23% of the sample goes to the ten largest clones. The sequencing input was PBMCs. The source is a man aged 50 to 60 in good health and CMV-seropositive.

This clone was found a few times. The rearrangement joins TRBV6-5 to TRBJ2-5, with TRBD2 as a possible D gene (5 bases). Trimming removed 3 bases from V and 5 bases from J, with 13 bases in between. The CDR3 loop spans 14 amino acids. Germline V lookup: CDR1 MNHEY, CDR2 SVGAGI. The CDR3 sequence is CASSYLSGGETQYF. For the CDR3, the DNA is TGTGCCAGCAGTTATCTAAGCGGTGGTGAGACCCAGTACTTC.

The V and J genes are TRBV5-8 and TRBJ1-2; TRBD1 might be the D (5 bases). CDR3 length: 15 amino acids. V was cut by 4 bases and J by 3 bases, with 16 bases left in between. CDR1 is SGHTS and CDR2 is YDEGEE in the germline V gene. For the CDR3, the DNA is TGTGCCAGCAGCCTCCCAGGGATTCAGGACTATGGCTACACCTTC. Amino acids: CASSLPGIQDYGYTF.

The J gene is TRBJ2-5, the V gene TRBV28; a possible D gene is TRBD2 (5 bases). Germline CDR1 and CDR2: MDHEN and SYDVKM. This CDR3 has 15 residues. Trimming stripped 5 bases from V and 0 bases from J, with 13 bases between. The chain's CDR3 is CASSQLTGNQETQYF. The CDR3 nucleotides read TGTGCCAGCAGTCAACTAACGGGGAACCAAGAGACCCAGTACTTC.

The CDR3 DNA reads as TGTGCCAGCGGACAGAGCTCTGGAAACACCATATATTTT. It translates to CASGQSSGNTIYF. The chain is built from TRBV19 and TRBJ1-3; tentatively, D is TRBD1 (6 bases). Trimming cost V 9 bases and J 0 bases, with 9 bases left between them. The CDR3 sequence is 13 residues long. Germline CDR1 is LNHDA and CDR2 is SQIVND (reference sequence).

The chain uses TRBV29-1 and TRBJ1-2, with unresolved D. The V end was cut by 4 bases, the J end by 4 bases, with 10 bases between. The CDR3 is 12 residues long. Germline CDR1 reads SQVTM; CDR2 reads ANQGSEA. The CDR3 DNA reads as TGCAGCGTTGTTTCGCGGAGCTATGGCTACACCTTC. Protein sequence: CSVVSRSYGYTF.

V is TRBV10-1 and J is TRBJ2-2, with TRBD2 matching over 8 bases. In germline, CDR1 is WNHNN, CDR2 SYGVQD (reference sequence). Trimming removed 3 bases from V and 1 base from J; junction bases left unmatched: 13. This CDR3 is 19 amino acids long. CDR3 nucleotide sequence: TGCGCCAGCAGTGAACCTGGGAATAGCGGGGACCTGAACACCGGGGAGCTGTTTTTT. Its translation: CASSEPGNSGDLNTGELFF.

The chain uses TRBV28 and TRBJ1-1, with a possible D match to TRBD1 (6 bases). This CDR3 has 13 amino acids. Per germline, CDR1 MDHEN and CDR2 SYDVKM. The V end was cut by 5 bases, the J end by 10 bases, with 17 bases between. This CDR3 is CASSPPRQVGAFF. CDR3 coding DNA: TGTGCCAGCAGTCCGCCACGACAGGTCGGAGCTTTCTTT.

The CDR3 sequence is CASSQDEGARGTGELFF. The CDR3, as DNA: TGTGCCAGCAGCCAAGATGAAGGGGCGCGGGGCACCGGGGAGCTGTTTTTT. V gene TRBV14 combines with J gene TRBJ2-2, with D perhaps matching TRBD2 (6 bases). The V end was cut by 0 bases, the J end by 4 bases, with 15 bases between. This CDR3 contains 17 residues. CDR1 is SGHDN, CDR2 FVKESK, per germline. The entire variable domain, with the rest obtained from reference TRBV14 and TRBJ2-2, is as follows: EAGVTQFPSHSVIEKGQTVTLRCDPISGHDNLYWYRRVMGKEIKFLLHFVKESKQDESGMPNNRFLAERTGGTYSTLKVQPAELEDSGVYFCASSQDEGARGTGELFFGEGSRLTVL.

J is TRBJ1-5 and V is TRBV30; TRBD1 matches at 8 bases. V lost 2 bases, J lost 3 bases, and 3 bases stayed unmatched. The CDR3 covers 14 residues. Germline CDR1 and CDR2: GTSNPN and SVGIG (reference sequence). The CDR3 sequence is CAWSRTGNNQPQHF. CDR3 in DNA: TGTGCCTGGAGTCGGACAGGGAACAATCAGCCCCAGCATTTT.

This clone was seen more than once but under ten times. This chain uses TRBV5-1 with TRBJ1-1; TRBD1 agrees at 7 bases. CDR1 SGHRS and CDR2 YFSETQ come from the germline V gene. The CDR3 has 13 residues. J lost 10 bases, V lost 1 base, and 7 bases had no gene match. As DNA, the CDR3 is TGCGCCAGCAGCTTGTGGCAGGGGGAACGAGCTTTCTTT. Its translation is CASSLWQGERAFF.

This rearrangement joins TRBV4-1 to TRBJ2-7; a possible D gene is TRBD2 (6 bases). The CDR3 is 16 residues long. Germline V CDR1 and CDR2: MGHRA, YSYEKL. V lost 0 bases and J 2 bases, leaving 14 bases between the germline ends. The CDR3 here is CASSQDLGGTPYEQYF. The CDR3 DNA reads TGCGCCAGCAGCCAAGATTTGGGCGGGACTCCCTACGAGCAGTACTTC.

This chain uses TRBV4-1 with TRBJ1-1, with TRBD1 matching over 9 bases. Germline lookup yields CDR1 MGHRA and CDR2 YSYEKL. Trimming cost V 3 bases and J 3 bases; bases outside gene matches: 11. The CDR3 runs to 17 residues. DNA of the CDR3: TGCGCCAGCAGCCATCCCGGACAGGGGAAGGGGGACACTGAAGCTTTCTTT. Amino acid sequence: CASSHPGQGKGDTEAFF.

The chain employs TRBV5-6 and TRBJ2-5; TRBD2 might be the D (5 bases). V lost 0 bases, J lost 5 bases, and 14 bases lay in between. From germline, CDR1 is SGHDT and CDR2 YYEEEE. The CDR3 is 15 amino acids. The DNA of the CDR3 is TGTGCCAGCAGCTTGGGGGTGACGGCTAGCGAGACCCAGTACTTC. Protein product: CASSLGVTASETQYF. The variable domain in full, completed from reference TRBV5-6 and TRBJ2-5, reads DAGVTQSPTHLIKTRGQQVTLRCSPKSGHDTVSWYQQALGQGPQFIFQYYEEEERQRGNFPDRFSGHQFPNYSSELNVNALLLGDSALYLCASSLGVTASETQYFGPGTRLLVL.

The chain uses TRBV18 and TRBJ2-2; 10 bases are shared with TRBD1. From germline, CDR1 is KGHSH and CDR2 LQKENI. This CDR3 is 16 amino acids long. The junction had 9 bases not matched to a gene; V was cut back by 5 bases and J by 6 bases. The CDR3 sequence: CASSSTGTGVPGELFF. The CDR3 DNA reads TGTGCCAGCTCATCCACCGGGACAGGGGTCCCCGGGGAGCTGTTTTTT. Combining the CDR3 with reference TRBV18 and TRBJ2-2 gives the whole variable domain NAGVMQNPRHLVRRRGQEARLRCSPMKGHSHVYWYRQLPEEGLKFMVYLQKENIIDESGMPKERFSAEFPKEGPSILRIQQVVRGDSAAYFCASSSTGTGVPGELFFGEGSRLTVL.

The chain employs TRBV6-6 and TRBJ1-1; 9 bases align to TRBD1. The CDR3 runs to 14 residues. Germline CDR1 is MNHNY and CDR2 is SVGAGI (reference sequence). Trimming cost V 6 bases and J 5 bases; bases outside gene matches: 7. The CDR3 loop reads CASSRGQGMTEAFF. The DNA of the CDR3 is TGTGCCAGCAGCCGTGGACAGGGGATGACTGAAGCTTTCTTT.

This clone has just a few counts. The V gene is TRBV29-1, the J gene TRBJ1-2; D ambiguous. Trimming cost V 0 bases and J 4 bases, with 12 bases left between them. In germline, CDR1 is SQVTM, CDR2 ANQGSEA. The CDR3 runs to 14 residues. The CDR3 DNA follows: TGCAGCGTTGAAGAGGTGGAGGCCCTCTATGGCTACACCTTC. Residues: CSVEEVEALYGYTF.

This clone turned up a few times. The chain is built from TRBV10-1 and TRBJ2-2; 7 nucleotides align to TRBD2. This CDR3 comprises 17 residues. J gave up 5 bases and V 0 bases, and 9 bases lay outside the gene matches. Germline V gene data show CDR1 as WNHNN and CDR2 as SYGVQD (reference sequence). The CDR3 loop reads CASSESGGSGRTGELFF. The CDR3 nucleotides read TGCGCCAGCAGTGAGTCGGGGGGGTCGGGACGGACCGGGGAGCTGTTTTTT.

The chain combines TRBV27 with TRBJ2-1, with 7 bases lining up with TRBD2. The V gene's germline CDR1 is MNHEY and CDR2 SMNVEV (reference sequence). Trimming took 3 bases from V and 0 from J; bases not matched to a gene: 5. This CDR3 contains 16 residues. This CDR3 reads CASSFERTSSYNEQFF. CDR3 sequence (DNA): TGTGCCAGCAGTTTTGAGCGGACTAGCTCCTACAATGAGCAGTTCTTC.

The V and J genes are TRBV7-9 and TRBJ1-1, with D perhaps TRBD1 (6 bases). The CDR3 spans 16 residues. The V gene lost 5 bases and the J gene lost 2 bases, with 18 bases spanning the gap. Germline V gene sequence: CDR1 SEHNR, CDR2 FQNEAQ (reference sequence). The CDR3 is CASSRPSGQLNTEAFF. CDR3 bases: TGTGCCAGCAGCCGTCCCTCAGGACAGTTAAACACTGAAGCTTTCTTT.

The CDR3 protein is CASSYSVRRAGETQYF. The CDR3 DNA follows: TGTGCCAGCAGTTACTCTGTTCGCCGCGCCGGGGAGACCCAGTACTTC. The chain carries TRBV6-5 and TRBJ2-5, with D hard to call. CDR1 is MNHEY, CDR2 SVGAGI, per germline. V lost 0 bases to trimming and J lost 5 bases, with 16 bases between them. CDR3 size: 16 residues.

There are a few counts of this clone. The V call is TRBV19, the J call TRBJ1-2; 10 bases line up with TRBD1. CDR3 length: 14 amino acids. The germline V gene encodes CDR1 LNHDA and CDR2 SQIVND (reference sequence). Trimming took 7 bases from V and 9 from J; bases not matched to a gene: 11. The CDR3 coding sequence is TGTGCCAGTACCCCTTCCGGGACAGGGGTTAGCTACACCTTC. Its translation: CASTPSGTGVSYTF.

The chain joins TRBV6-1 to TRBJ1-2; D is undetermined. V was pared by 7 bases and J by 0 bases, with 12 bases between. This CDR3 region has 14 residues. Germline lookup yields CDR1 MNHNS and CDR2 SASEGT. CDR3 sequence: CASIPGLANYGYTF. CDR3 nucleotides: TGTGCCAGCATACCAGGCCTGGCTAACTATGGCTACACCTTC.

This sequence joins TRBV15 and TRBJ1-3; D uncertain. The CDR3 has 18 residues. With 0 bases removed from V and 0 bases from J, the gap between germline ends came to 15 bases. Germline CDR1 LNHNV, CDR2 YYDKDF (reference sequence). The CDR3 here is CATSRDLEAELSGNTIYF. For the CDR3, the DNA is TGTGCCACCAGCAGAGATCTCGAGGCGGAACTCTCTGGAAACACCATATATTTT.

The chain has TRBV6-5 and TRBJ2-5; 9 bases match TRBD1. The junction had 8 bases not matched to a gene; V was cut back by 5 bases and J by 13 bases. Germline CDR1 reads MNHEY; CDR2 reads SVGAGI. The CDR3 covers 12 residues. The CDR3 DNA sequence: TGTGCCAGCAGTCGGGACAGGGAGCGCCGGTACTTC. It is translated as CASSRDRERRYF.

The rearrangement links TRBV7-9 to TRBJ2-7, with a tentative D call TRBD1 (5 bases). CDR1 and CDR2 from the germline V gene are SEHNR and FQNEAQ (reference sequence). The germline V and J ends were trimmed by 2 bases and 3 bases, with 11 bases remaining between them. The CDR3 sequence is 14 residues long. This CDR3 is CASSLRQGDYEQYF. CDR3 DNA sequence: TGTGCCAGCAGCTTACGGCAGGGTGACTACGAGCAGTACTTC.

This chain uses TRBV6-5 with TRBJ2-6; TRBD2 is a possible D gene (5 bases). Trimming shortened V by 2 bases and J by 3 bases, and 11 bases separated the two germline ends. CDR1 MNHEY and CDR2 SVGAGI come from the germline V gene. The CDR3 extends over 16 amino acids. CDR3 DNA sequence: TGTGCCAGCAGTTACGGGGTTGGAGGTGGGGCCAACGTCCTGACTTTC. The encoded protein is CASSYGVGGGANVLTF.

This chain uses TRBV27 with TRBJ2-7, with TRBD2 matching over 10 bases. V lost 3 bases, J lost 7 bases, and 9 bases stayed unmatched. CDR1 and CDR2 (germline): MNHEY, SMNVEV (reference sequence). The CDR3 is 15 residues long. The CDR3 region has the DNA TGTGCCAGCAGTTTTCAAGCGGGAGGGCCGCGGGAGCAGTACTTC. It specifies CASSFQAGGPREQYF.